This entry concerns a single T cell receptor (beta chain). The data originate from a study of blood T cell repertoires in COVID-19. About the study: From T cells, B-cell-depleted T cells, or PBMCs came the material, which was cDNA or gDNA.

Original analysis: How many nucleated cells were present was estimated from reference gene primer amplification. Produced via immunoSEQ multiplex PCR; TCRdb's table is partial and in-frame only. V, J and clone size are taken as reported in that table, and D and trimming were inferred from the DNA itself. The sample holds 230,000 or so clones, roughly 84% seen once. Sample: peripheral blood. The sequence was obtained from a man aged 40-50 years who had recovered from COVID-19.

CDR3 sequence reads: CASSLNAGGIEQFF. The CDR3 DNA sequence: TGTGCCAGCAGCTTAAATGCGGGAGGGATTGAGCAGTTCTTC. J is TRBJ2-1 and V is TRBV7-2; 9 nucleotides align to TRBD2. The CDR3 loop spans 14 amino acids. J lost 9 bases, V lost 2 bases, and 5 bases had no gene match. CDR1 is SGHTA, CDR2 FQGNSA, per germline.